A selection of T cell receptor beta chains follows, all from one sample in a study of blood T cell repertoires in COVID-19. TCRdb's copy holds only in-frame clones and misses some; the assay was immunoSEQ multiplex PCR. The table shows fewer than 150,000 clones, with 84% occurring only once. The specimen sequenced was peripheral blood. All receptors come from a woman of 80 years or more in a cohort sampled during active or convalescent COVID-19. Each CDR3 is given with its conserved first and last residue. The D gene is left open where the match is weak. Clone size appears in some rows only: once, few, many, or a class for an expanded clone.

clone_size	v_call	d_call	j_call	cdr3_nt	cdr3_aa
NA	TRBV19	TRBD1	TRBJ1-1	TGTGCCAGTAGTACCCTCCAGGGACAGGGGAACACTGAAGCTTTCTTT	CASSTLQGQGNTEAFF
NA	TRBV9	NA	TRBJ2-3	TGTGCCAGCAGCCCTGGGGCGGGGAGCCGCACAGATACGCAGTATTTT	CASSPGAGSRTDTQYF
once	TRBV10-3	TRBD1	TRBJ1-2	TGTGCCATCAGTGAGGATCCAGGGGGCGCTTTCTATGGCTACACCTTC	CAISEDPGGAFYGYTF
NA	TRBV5-1	NA	TRBJ2-3	TGCGCCAGCAGCACAGCCACAGATACGCAGTATTTT	CASSTATDTQYF
NA	TRBV9	TRBD2	TRBJ2-6	TGTGCCAGCAGCCCTAGCGGGTGGGCTGGGGCCAACGTCCTGACTTTC	CASSPSGWAGANVLTF
NA	TRBV6-2/TRBV6-3	TRBD1	TRBJ1-2	TGTGCCAGCAGTCGTCCGGGACAGATCTATGGCTACACCTTC	CASSRPGQIYGYTF
NA	TRBV5-1	NA	TRBJ1-1	TGCGCCAGCAGCTTGCCCGGGTTGGGCACTGAAGCTTTCTTT	CASSLPGLGTEAFF
NA	TRBV4-2	NA	TRBJ2-1	TGTGCCAGCAGCCAAGATCTGGGAGATTACAATGAGCAGTTCTTC	CASSQDLGDYNEQFF
NA	TRBV28	TRBD1	TRBJ1-1	TGTGCCAGCAGTCCAAACAGGGGGCGGAACACTGAAGCTTTCTTT	CASSPNRGRNTEAFF
NA	TRBV7-2	NA	TRBJ2-2	TGTGCCAGCAGCCAAGGGGTCACCGGGGAGCTGTTTTTT	CASSQGVTGELFF
NA	TRBV18	TRBD1	TRBJ2-1	TGTGCCAGCTCACCACCACAGGGGAGCTCCTACAATGAGCAGTTCTTC	CASSPPQGSSYNEQFF
NA	TRBV5-1	NA	TRBJ1-2	TGCGCCAGCAGCTTGGTTGCCGGGAACTATGGCTACACCTTC	CASSLVAGNYGYTF
NA	TRBV5-1	NA	TRBJ1-2	TGCGCCAGCAGACCGGGGGACGGGGCGGTCAGTAACTATGGCTACACCTTC	CASRPGDGAVSNYGYTF
once	TRBV6-1	NA	TRBJ2-7	TGTGCCAGCAGAAGTCTTGAACCGAGCTCCTACGAGCAGTACTTC	CASRSLEPSSYEQYF
once	TRBV6-5	NA	TRBJ1-2	TGTGCCAGCAGTTCTAGGGAAGGGGGAAGGGGCTACACCTTC	CASSSREGGRGYTF
NA	TRBV7-6	NA	TRBJ2-2	TGTGCCAGCAGCTTATCGGCGGTAACCACCGGGGAGCTGTTTTTT	CASSLSAVTTGELFF
NA	TRBV6-5	NA	TRBJ1-5	TGTGCCAGCAGTTACTCCGAACGGGATCAGCCCCAGCATTTT	CASSYSERDQPQHF
NA	TRBV11-2	TRBD1	TRBJ1-2	TGTGCCAGCAGCTTATTGGGACAGGGTAACTATGGCTACACCTTC	CASSLLGQGNYGYTF
few	TRBV6-1	NA	TRBJ1-2	TGTGCCAGCAGTGAACAGGGCTCATATGGCTACACCTTC	CASSEQGSYGYTF
NA	TRBV4-2	TRBD1	TRBJ1-2	TGTGCCAGCAGCCAGGAAAAGGGACAGGGTGATGGCTACACCTTC	CASSQEKGQGDGYTF
NA	TRBV3-1/TRBV3-2	TRBD1	TRBJ2-6	TGTGCCAGCAGCCAAGGACAGGGTTCTGGGGCCAACGTCCTGACTTTC	CASSQGQGSGANVLTF
NA	TRBV3-1/TRBV3-2	TRBD2	TRBJ2-1	TGTGCCAGCAGCCCTAGACTAGCGGAGCCTTACAATGAGCAGTTCTTC	CASSPRLAEPYNEQFF
NA	TRBV7-6	NA	TRBJ1-2	TGTGCCAGCAGCCCCGAGGCGGGGAATTATGGCTACACCTTC	CASSPEAGNYGYTF
NA	TRBV11-2	NA	TRBJ2-5	TGTGCCAGCAGCTTACGGGGGGCCCGGACCCAGTACTTC	CASSLRGARTQYF
NA	TRBV28	TRBD1	TRBJ1-4	TGTGCCAGCAGCCCCAGGGGGATGGCTAATGAAAAACTGTTTTTT	CASSPRGMANEKLFF
few	TRBV7-9	NA	TRBJ1-1	TGTGCCAGCATCACGCAGACGGGTAGCACTGAAGCTTTCTTT	CASITQTGSTEAFF
NA	TRBV7-3	TRBD1	TRBJ2-5	TGTGCCAGCAGCTTACGGGGGACAGGGGGAGAGACCCAGTACTTC	CASSLRGTGGETQYF
NA	TRBV5-1	NA	TRBJ1-4	TGCGCCAGCAGTCTGGGGGGTTTCGCTCGCGGAAATGAAAAACTGTTTTTT	CASSLGGFARGNEKLFF